The entry below gives a single T cell receptor (beta chain) sequence along with its context. This record belongs to a study of regulatory and conventional T cells in RAG deficiency. Sequenced by immunoSEQ multiplex PCR; TCRdb stores in-frame clones only, minus some. The repertoire holds roughly 19,000 clones, over 80% seen once, with more than 1.4% in the top ten. V was cut by 5 bases and J by 2 bases, with 22 bases left in between. The CDR3 is made up of 17 amino acids. Germline-derived CDR1 and CDR2 are MNHEY and SMNVEV (reference sequence). Genomic DNA came from blood regulatory T cells gated CD4+ CD25-high CD127-low. This sample also belongs to another study, concerning regulatory T cells. Per that paper: Primers: 52 TRBV forward and 13 TRBJ reverse.

The sample comprised Tregs sorted from blood. This receptor was taken from a human donor in good health. J is TRBJ2-7 and V is TRBV27; D assignment may be TRBD1 or TRBD2 (5 bases each). CDR3 nucleotides: TGTGCCAGCAGTCCATGGGCCGGGGCTACCTATACCTACGAGCAGTACTTC. Translation: CASSPWAGATYTYEQYF.